The clone carrying this T cell receptor beta chain was seen only a few times. In germline, CDR1 is SGDLS, CDR2 YYNGEE. J lost 3 bases, V lost 0 bases, and 2 bases had no gene match. The CDR3 totals 15 residues. The data derive from a study of T cells in localized non-small cell lung cancer. Assay: immunoSEQ multiplex PCR; the TCRdb copy retains only in-frame clones and omits some. The sample includes some 1,000 clones, roughly 20% of them seen just once. This sequence joins TRBV9 and TRBJ2-7; 11 nucleotides align to TRBD2. The sample was normal lung tissue next to the tumor, taken before any cancer treatment. This TCR derives from a male donor at least 60 years old with stage III lung adenocarcinoma. The chain's CDR3 is CASSVAGTSGYEQYF. The CDR3 DNA follows: TGTGCCAGCAGCGTAGCCGGGACTAGCGGCTACGAGCAGTACTTC.